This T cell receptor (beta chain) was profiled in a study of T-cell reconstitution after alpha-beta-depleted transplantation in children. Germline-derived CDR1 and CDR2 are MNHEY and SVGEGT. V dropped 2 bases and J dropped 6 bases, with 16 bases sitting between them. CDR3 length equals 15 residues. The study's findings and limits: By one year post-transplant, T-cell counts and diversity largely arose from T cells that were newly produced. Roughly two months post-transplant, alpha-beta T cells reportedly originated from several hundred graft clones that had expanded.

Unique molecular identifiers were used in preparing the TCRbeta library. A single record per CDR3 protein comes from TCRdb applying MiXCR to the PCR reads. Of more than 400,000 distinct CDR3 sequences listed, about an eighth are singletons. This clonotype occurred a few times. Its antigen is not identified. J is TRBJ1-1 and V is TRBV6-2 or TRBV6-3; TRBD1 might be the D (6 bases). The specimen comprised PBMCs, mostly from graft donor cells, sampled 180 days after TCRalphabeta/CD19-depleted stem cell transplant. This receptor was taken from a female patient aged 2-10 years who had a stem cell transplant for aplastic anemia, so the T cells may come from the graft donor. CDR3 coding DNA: TGTGCCAGCAGTTACGGCGGCAGGGGAGGCTCTGAAGCTTTCTTT. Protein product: CASSYGGRGGSEAFF.